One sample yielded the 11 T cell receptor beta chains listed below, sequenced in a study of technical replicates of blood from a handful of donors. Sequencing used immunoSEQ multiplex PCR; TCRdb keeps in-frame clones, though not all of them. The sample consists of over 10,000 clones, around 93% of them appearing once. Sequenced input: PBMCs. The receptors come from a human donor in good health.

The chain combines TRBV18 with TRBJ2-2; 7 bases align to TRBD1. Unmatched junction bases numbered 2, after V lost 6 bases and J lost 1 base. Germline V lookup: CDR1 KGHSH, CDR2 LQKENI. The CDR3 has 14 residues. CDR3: CASSGQKNTGELFF. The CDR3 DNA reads TGTGCCAGCTCGGGACAGAAGAACACCGGGGAGCTGTTTTTT. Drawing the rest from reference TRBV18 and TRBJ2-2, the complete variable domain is NAGVMQNPRHLVRRRGQEARLRCSPMKGHSHVYWYRQLPEEGLKFMVYLQKENIIDESGMPKERFSAEFPKEGPSILRIQQVVRGDSAAYFCASSGQKNTGELFFGEGSRLTVL.

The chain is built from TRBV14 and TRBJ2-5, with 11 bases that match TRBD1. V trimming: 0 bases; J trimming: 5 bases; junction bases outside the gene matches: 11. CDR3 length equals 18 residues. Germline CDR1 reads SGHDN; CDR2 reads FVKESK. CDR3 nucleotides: TGTGCCAGCAGCCAAGATGGGGTCCGGACAGGGGGCTGGGAGACCCAGTACTTC. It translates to CASSQDGVRTGGWETQYF.

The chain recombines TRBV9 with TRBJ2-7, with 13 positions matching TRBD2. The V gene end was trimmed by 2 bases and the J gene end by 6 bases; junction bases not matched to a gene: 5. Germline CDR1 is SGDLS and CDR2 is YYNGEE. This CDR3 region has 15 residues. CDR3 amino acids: CASSVSTSGRSEQYF. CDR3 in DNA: TGTGCCAGCAGCGTCTCGACTAGCGGGAGGAGCGAGCAGTACTTC.

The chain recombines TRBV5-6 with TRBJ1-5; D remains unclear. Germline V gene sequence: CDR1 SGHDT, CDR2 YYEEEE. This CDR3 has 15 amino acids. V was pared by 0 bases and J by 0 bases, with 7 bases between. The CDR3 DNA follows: TGTGCCAGCAGCTTGGTATCGGGTAGCAATCAGCCCCAGCATTTT. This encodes CASSLVSGSNQPQHF.

CDR3 amino acids: CASSELSGPGGTQYF. CDR3 sequence (DNA): TGTGCCAGCAGCGAGCTGTCAGGGCCGGGAGGTACGCAGTATTTT. This rearrangement joins TRBV9 to TRBJ2-3, with TRBD2 identical over 7 bases. The CDR3 totals 15 residues. Germline V gene data show CDR1 as SGDLS and CDR2 as YYNGEE. Germline trimming cut 3 bases from V and 8 bases from J; bases unmatched to any gene: 12.

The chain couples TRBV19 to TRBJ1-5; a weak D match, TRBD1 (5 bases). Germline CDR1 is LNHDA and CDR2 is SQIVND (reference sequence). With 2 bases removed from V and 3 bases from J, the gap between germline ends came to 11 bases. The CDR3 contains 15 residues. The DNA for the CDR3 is TGTGCCAGTAGTATAAGGGGCAGCTTCAATCAGCCCCAGCATTTT. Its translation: CASSIRGSFNQPQHF.

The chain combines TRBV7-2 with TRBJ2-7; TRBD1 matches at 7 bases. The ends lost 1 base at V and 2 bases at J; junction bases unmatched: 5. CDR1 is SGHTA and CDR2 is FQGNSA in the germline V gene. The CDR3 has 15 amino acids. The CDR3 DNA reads TGTGCCAGCAGCTTAGAACACAGGGGAACCTACGAGCAGTACTTC. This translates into CASSLEHRGTYEQYF.

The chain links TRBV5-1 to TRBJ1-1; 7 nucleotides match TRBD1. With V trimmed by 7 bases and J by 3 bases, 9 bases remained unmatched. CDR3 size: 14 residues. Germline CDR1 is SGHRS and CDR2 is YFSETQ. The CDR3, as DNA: TGCGCCAGCTCGGAGGGGGCTGGGGACACTGAAGCTTTCTTT. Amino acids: CASSEGAGDTEAFF.

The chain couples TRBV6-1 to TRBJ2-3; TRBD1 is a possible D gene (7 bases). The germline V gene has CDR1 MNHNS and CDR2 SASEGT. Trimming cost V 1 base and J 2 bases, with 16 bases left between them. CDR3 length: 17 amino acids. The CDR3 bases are TGTGCCAGCAGTGAAGGAGGAGGGACAGTCCACACAGATACGCAGTATTTT. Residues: CASSEGGGTVHTDTQYF.

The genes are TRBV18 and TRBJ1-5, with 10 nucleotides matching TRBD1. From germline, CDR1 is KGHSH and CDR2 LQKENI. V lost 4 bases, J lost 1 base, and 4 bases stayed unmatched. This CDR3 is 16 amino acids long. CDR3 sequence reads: CASSLRTGGSNQPQHF. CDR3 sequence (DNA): TGTGCCAGCTCACTTAGGACAGGGGGAAGCAATCAGCCCCAGCATTTT.

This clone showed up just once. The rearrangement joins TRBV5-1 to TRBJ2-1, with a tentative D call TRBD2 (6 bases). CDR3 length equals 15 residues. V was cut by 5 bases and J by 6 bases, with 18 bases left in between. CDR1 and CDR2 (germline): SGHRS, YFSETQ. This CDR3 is CASRGSSASGNEQFF. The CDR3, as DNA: TGCGCCAGCAGGGGATCTAGCGCAAGCGGCAATGAGCAGTTCTTC.